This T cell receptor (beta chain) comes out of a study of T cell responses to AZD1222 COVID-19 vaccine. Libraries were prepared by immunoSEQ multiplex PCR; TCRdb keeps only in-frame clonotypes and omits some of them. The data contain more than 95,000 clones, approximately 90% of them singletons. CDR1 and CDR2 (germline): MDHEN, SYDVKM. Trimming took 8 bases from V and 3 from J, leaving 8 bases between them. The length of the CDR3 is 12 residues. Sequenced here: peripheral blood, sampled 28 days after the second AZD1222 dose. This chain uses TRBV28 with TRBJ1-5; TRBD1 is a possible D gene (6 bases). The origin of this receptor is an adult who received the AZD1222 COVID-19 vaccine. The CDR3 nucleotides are TGTGCCAGCCACAGGGTCAATCAGCCCCAGCATTTT. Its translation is CASHRVNQPQHF.